This TCR beta chain was identified during a study of blood T cell repertoires in COVID-19. The wider study: From the United States, Italy and Spain came samples of acute and convalescent COVID-19. T cells, B-cell-depleted T cells, or PBMCs provided the cDNA or gDNA that served as material.

Authors' processing steps: Estimated nucleated cell counts came from reference gene primer amplification. Profiling relied on immunoSEQ multiplex PCR, and the TCRdb table lists in-frame clones only, not all of them. The D gene and trimming were derived from the DNA, and the V and J assignments and clone size from that table. The sample includes about 98,000 clones, about 83% of them seen just once. Germline values: CDR1 MNHEY, CDR2 SVGEGT. This CDR3 has 15 residues. V lost 6 bases and J lost 6; bases outside the gene matches: 11. The chain couples TRBV6-2 or TRBV6-3 to TRBJ2-3; 8 nucleotides align to TRBD2. The TCR comes from a man in his forties with active or convalescent COVID-19. Specimen: peripheral blood. The CDR3 coding sequence is TGTGCCAGCAGCGTAGCGGGACTGGCTATGGATACGCAGTATTTT. Protein product: CASSVAGLAMDTQYF.